The subject of this entry is one T cell receptor beta chain. These data are taken from a study of control samples from healthy donors and cancer patients. Trimming cost V 5 bases and J 2 bases; bases outside gene matches: 7. The CDR3 runs to 16 residues. Germline loops: CDR1 MNHEY, CDR2 SVGEGT. This table comes from immunoSEQ multiplex PCR, and its TCRdb copy is limited to in-frame clones, with some not included. The repertoire has 150,000 to 200,000 clones, about 92% of them found once; the top ten carry roughly 1.3%. The chain employs TRBV6-2 or TRBV6-3 and TRBJ1-5; 9 nucleotides agree with TRBD1. The source of this sequence is a man aged 25-45 years in good health. The sample was blood. CDR3 DNA: TGTGCCAGCAGTCCCACACAGGGGGCTCGCAATCAGCCCCAGCATTTT. The encoded protein is CASSPTQGARNQPQHF.